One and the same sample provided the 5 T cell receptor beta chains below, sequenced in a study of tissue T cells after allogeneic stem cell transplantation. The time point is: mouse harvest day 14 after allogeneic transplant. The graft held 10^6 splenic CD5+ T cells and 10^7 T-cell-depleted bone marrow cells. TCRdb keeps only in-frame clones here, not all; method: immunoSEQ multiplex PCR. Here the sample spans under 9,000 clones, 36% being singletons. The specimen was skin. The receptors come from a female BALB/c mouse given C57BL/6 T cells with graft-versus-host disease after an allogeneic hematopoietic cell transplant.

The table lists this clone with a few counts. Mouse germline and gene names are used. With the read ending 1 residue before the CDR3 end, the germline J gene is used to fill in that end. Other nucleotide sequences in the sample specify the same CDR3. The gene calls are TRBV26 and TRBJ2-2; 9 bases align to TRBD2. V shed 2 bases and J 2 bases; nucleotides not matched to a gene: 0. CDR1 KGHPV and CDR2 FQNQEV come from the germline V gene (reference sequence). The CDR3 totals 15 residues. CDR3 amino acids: CASSLGTGNTGQLYF. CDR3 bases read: TGTGCCAGCAGTCTGGGGACTGGGAACACCGGGCAGCTCTAC.

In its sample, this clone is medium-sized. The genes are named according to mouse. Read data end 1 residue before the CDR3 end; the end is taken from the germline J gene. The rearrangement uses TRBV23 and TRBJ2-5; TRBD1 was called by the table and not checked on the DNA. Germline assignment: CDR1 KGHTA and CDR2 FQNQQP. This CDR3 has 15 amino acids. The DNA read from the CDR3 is TGCTCCAGCAGTCAATCGTACAGTAACCAAGACACCCAGTAC. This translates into CSSSQSYSNQDTQY. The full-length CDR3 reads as CSSSQSYSNQDTQYF.

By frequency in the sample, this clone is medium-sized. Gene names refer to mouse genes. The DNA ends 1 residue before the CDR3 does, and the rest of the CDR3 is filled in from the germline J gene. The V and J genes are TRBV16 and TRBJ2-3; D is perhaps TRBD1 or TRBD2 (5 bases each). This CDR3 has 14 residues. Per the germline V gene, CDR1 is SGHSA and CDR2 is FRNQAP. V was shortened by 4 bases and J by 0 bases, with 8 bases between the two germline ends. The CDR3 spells CASSWGFSAETLYF. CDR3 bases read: TGTGCAAGCAGCTGGGGGTTTAGTGCAGAAACGCTGTAT.

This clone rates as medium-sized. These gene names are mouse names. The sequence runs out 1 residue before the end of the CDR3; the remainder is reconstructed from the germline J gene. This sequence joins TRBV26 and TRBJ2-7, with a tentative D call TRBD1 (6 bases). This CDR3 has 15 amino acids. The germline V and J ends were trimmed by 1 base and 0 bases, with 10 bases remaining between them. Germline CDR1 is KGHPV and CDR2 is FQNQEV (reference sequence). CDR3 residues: CASSLLRDNSYEQYF. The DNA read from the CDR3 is TGTGCCAGCAGTCTGTTGAGGGACAACTCCTATGAACAGTAC.

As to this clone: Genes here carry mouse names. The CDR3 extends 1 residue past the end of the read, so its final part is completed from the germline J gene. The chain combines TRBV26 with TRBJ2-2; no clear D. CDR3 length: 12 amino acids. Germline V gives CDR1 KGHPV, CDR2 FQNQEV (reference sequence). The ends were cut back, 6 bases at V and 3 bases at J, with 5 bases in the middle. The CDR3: CASSLDTGQLYF. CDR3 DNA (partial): TGTGCCAGCAGCCTCGACACCGGGCAGCTCTAC.